These 27 T cell receptor beta chains were all obtained from the same sample, sequenced in a study of regulatory T cells in long-lasting Graves disease. Indicated time point: persistent/refractory GD, antithyroid drugs over 5 years with positive TRAb. Extracted RNA from PBMCs served as the source of the TCR library. According to the study, TCR beta libraries were built with iRepertoire HTBI primers and CDR3-region Arm-PCR. In TCRdb, the multiplex PCR reads were re-called with MiXCR into one record per CDR3 protein. The sample includes around 450,000 distinct CDR3 sequences, 20% to 25% of them seen just once. The sequencing here drew on peripheral blood mononuclear cells (PBMCs), taken when the disease was refractory, from a patient treated with antithyroid drugs. The receptors stem from a female donor with Graves disease.

The gene calls are TRBV6-2 or TRBV6-3 and TRBJ2-5; 12 nucleotides match TRBD1. Germline V gives CDR1 MNHEY, CDR2 SVGEGT. The CDR3 is made up of 16 amino acids. V gave up 2 bases and J gave up 4 bases; unmatched junction bases: 5. The CDR3 coding sequence is TGTGCCAGCAGTTACCTGGGACAGGGGGCTGGAGAGACCCAGTACTTC. Translation: CASSYLGQGAGETQYF.

This clonotype was observed many times. The chain joins TRBV6-5 to TRBJ2-7; D is unclear. The CDR3 has 12 residues. Per the germline V gene, CDR1 is MNHEY and CDR2 is SVGAGI. V was pared by 4 bases and J by 9 bases, with 13 bases between. The CDR3 spells CASSSLGSLQYF. CDR3 DNA sequence: TGTGCCAGCAGTTCCCTGGGTTCTTTGCAGTACTTC.

A note on this clonotype: A clone one base away is much larger, so this may be a read error. V is TRBV6-4 and J is TRBJ2-5; a possible D gene is TRBD2 (7 bases). This CDR3 is built from 16 residues. Trimming stripped 4 bases from V and 4 bases from J, with 19 bases between. CDR1 is MRHNA, CDR2 SNTAGT, per germline. CDR3 DNA: TGTGCCAGCAGTGGTGGAAAGGGGGGGAACCTAGAGACCCAGTACTTC. Translating it yields CASSGGKGGNLETQYF.

This clonotype occurred many times. V usage is TRBV20-1 and J usage is TRBJ1-2; D call uncertain. This CDR3 region has 14 residues. Per germline, CDR1 DFQATT and CDR2 SNEGSKA (reference sequence). Trimming stripped 6 bases from V and 4 bases from J, with 18 bases between. The DNA for the CDR3 is TGCAGTGCCGTAGACGCCAGCAGCTTCTATGGCTACACCTTC. It translates to CSAVDASSFYGYTF.

The genes are TRBV20-1 and TRBJ2-2; 9 nucleotides align to TRBD1. CDR1 and CDR2 (germline): DFQATT, SNEGSKA (reference sequence). The V segment lost 4 bases and the J segment 5 bases; nucleotides outside the gene matches: 8. The CDR3 consists of 15 residues. CDR3 sequence reads: CSAMPGQGLTGELFF. CDR3 bases: TGCAGTGCTATGCCGGGACAGGGTTTAACCGGGGAGCTGTTTTTT.

Many counts were recorded for this clonotype. The CDR3 region has the DNA TGTGCCAGCAACCCAGACTACGAGGCAGGGTATGGCTACACCTTC. Its translation: CASNPDYEAGYGYTF. This chain links TRBV12-3 or TRBV12-4 with TRBJ1-2, with D perhaps matching TRBD1 (5 bases). The CDR3 runs 15 residues. The V end lost 7 bases, the J end lost 5 bases, and 20 bases lay between the germline ends.

The chain has TRBV30 and TRBJ2-5; D gene ambiguous. V was trimmed by 2 bases and J by 5 bases, leaving 15 bases between them. Germline CDR1 reads GTSNPN; CDR2 reads SVGIG (reference sequence). This CDR3 is 14 amino acids long. In nucleotides, the CDR3 is TGTGCCTGGAGTACTCACACACCCGGGGAGACCCAGTACTTC. Its translation: CAWSTHTPGETQYF.

This clonotype was counted only a few times. The chain combines TRBV29-1 with TRBJ2-7; D uncertain. Trimming removed 4 bases from V and 3 bases from J, with 19 bases in between. The CDR3 sequence is 15 residues long. In germline, CDR1 is SQVTM, CDR2 ANQGSEA. The CDR3 DNA reads as TGCAGCGTTGCCTTCGGACCGAGGCCGGACTACGAGCAGTACTTC. It yields the protein CSVAFGPRPDYEQYF.

This clonotype was counted ten times or more. V gene TRBV20-1 combines with J gene TRBJ1-4; D not certain. V shed 4 bases and J shed 5 bases, with 20 bases lying between them. Germline V gene sequence: CDR1 DFQATT, CDR2 SNEGSKA (reference sequence). The CDR3 runs to 16 residues. The CDR3 region is CSATSYSDGENEKLFF. The CDR3 bases are TGCAGTGCTACTAGCTACTCGGACGGCGAAAATGAAAAACTGTTTTTT.

On this clonotype: A much larger clone lies one base from this, so it may be a read error. V is TRBV28 and J is TRBJ2-3; D is undetermined. The germline gives CDR1 MDHEN, CDR2 SYDVKM. The CDR3 has 14 amino acids. Deletions cut 10 bases from V and 2 bases from J, with 16 bases between. The CDR3 loop is CATSFDRDTDTQYF. CDR3 in DNA: TGTGCCACCTCCTTCGATCGCGACACAGATACGCAGTATTTT.

V and J are TRBV10-3 and TRBJ2-1; TRBD2 agrees at 12 bases. The CDR3 runs to 16 residues. Germline V gene sequence: CDR1 ENHRY, CDR2 SYGVKD. V was clipped by 7 bases and J by 6 bases; unmatched bases: 10. The chain's CDR3 is CAIKTSGSPRGNEQFF. As DNA, the CDR3 is TGTGCCATCAAGACTAGCGGGAGCCCGAGAGGCAATGAGCAGTTCTTC.

The chain uses TRBV27 and TRBJ2-5; 14 bases map to TRBD2. J gave up 5 bases and V 2 bases, and 10 bases lay outside the gene matches. Per germline, CDR1 MNHEY and CDR2 SMNVEV (reference sequence). This CDR3 has 18 residues. CDR3 in DNA: TGTGCCAGCAGTTTACTCCCCGGACTAGCGGGAGGATCGGAGACCCAGTACTTC. It codes for CASSLLPGLAGGSETQYF.

The sample holds many counts of this clonotype. The V call is TRBV6-1, the J call TRBJ2-5, with TRBD2 matching 12 bases. Germline values: CDR1 MNHNS, CDR2 SASEGT. The CDR3 runs to 15 residues. J gave up 3 bases and V 5 bases, and 4 bases lay outside the gene matches. The chain's CDR3 is CASSPRLAGEETQYF. CDR3 coding DNA: TGTGCCAGCAGTCCCCGACTAGCGGGAGAAGAGACCCAGTACTTC.

A word on this clonotype: Being one base from a much bigger clone, this may be a read error. V is TRBV6-2 or TRBV6-3 and J is TRBJ2-7, with 7 bases matching TRBD1. Germline V lookup: CDR1 MNHEY, CDR2 SVGEGT. Germline trimming cut 8 bases from V and 2 bases from J; bases unmatched to any gene: 12. The CDR3 covers 15 residues. This CDR3 reads CASSKTGFEPYEQYF. CDR3 DNA sequence: TGTGCCAGCTCTAAGACAGGGTTCGAACCCTACGAGCAGTACTTC.

This clonotype was seen a handful of times. V is TRBV6-2 or TRBV6-3 and J is TRBJ1-2, with D possibly matching TRBD1 (6 bases). This CDR3 has 16 amino acids. CDR1 is MNHEY and CDR2 is SVGEGT in the germline V gene. V lost 7 bases and J 4 bases, leaving 22 bases between the germline ends. CDR3 sequence: CASTHSGGRRGYGYTF. CDR3 nucleotide sequence: TGTGCCAGCACCCACTCGGGGGGCCGAAGAGGCTATGGCTACACCTTC.

This chain links TRBV19 with TRBJ1-4; 7 positions agree with TRBD1. CDR1 and CDR2 from the germline V gene are LNHDA and SQIVND (reference sequence). This CDR3 has 16 amino acids. V gave up 4 bases and J gave up 2 bases; unmatched junction bases: 7. This chain's CDR3 is CASSRDSRGTNEKLFF. As DNA, the CDR3 is TGTGCCAGTAGTAGGGACAGCCGAGGGACTAATGAAAAACTGTTTTTT. Full variable domain (remainder filled in from reference TRBV19 and TRBJ1-4): DGGITQSPKYLFRKEGQNVTLSCEQNLNHDAMYWYRQDPGQGLRLIYYSQIVNDFQKGDIAEGYSVSREKKESFPLTVTSAQKNPTAFYLCASSRDSRGTNEKLFFGSGTQLSVL.

The V gene is TRBV20-1, the J gene TRBJ1-5; 8 bases map to TRBD1. V lost 7 bases and J lost 3; bases outside the gene matches: 11. Germline V gene lookup returns CDR1 DFQATT and CDR2 SNEGSKA (reference sequence). The CDR3 spans 15 residues. CDR3 protein: CSGSSGQANNQPQHF. CDR3 coding DNA: TGCAGTGGCAGCTCGGGACAGGCGAACAATCAGCCCCAGCATTTT.

This clonotype was observed at least ten times. This sequence joins TRBV28 and TRBJ1-4, with 7 bases that match TRBD1. Trimming took 1 base from V and 8 from J; bases not matched to a gene: 13. CDR1 MDHEN and CDR2 SYDVKM come from the germline V gene. The CDR3 is made up of 17 amino acids. CDR3 nucleotides: TGTGCCAGCAGTTTATCCCCCCGACAGGGTGGGTACGAAAAACTGTTTTTT. This gives the protein CASSLSPRQGGYEKLFF.

In its sample, this clonotype was seen many times. This sequence joins TRBV12-3 or TRBV12-4 and TRBJ2-2; no clear D. Trimming shortened V by 8 bases and J by 4 bases, and 5 bases separated the two germline ends. There are 11 residues in the CDR3. CDR3 sequence: CASCLTGELFF. The CDR3 DNA reads as TGTGCCAGCTGCCTCACCGGGGAGCTGTTTTTT.

Remarks on this clonotype: A much larger clone sits a single nucleotide away, making a read error possible. The J gene is TRBJ1-2, the V gene TRBV27, with D perhaps TRBD1 (5 bases). CDR1 is MNHEY and CDR2 is SMNVEV in the germline V gene (reference sequence). The CDR3 has 14 residues. The CDR3 reads CASSFGGGVNGYAF. The CDR3 coding sequence is TGTGCCAGCAGTTTTGGCGGGGGTGTGAATGGCTACGCCTTC.

This clonotype was seen only a few times. The chain is built from TRBV29-1 and TRBJ1-1; D is possibly TRBD1 (5 bases). V was clipped by 6 bases and J by 4 bases, with 15 bases between them. The CDR3 consists of 13 residues. The germline V gene encodes CDR1 SQVTM and CDR2 ANQGSEA. The CDR3: CSVATTGTTEAFF. In DNA form, the CDR3 reads TGCAGCGTGGCCACTACAGGTACCACTGAAGCTTTCTTT.

V gene TRBV19 combines with J gene TRBJ1-1, with D perhaps TRBD1 (6 bases). Trimming stripped 4 bases from V and 6 bases from J, with 18 bases between. Germline values: CDR1 LNHDA, CDR2 SQIVND (reference sequence). The CDR3 length is 15 residues. The CDR3 DNA is TGTGCCAGTAGTAGACCGGGGACAATAGTGGCTGAAGCTTTCTTT. Its protein product is CASSRPGTIVAEAFF.

The V gene is TRBV7-9, the J gene TRBJ2-2; D might be TRBD1 (6 bases). Germline CDR1 SEHNR, CDR2 FQNEAQ (reference sequence). Between the trimmed V and J ends, which lost 4 bases and 4 bases, there was a span of 22 bases. CDR3 length: 18 residues. CDR3 residues: CASSSRLQWQGITGELFF. In nucleotides, the CDR3 is TGTGCCAGCAGCTCAAGACTGCAATGGCAGGGGATCACCGGGGAGCTGTTTTTT.

Ten or more counts support this clonotype. The V gene is TRBV6-5, the J gene TRBJ2-7; D is possibly TRBD1 (6 bases). V was clipped by 0 bases and J by 6 bases, with 6 bases between them. The CDR3 consists of 12 residues. Germline V gene lookup returns CDR1 MNHEY and CDR2 SVGAGI. The CDR3 DNA sequence: TGTGCCAGCAGTTACTCCAGGGGCGAGCAGTACTTC. Its protein product is CASSYSRGEQYF.

This clonotype was seen ten or more times. The chain carries TRBV28 and TRBJ2-7, with no clear D. V was trimmed by 3 bases and J by 2 bases, leaving 8 bases between them. This CDR3 is built from 13 residues. Germline V gene lookup returns CDR1 MDHEN and CDR2 SYDVKM. The chain's CDR3 is CASSLGKTYEQYF. DNA of the CDR3: TGTGCCAGCAGTTTGGGTAAAACCTACGAGCAGTACTTC.

The chain is built from TRBV7-2 and TRBJ1-5; D is undetermined. The V gene lost 1 base and the J gene lost 0 bases, with 7 bases spanning the gap. CDR3 length: 15 residues. Per the germline V gene, CDR1 is SGHTA and CDR2 is FQGNSA. CDR3 in amino acids: CASSLVRDSNQPQHF. Here the CDR3 DNA reads TGTGCCAGCAGCTTAGTTAGGGATAGCAATCAGCCCCAGCATTTT.

This clonotype has at least ten counts. This chain links TRBV28 with TRBJ2-7; the match to TRBD1 covers 8 bases. Trimming cost V 6 bases and J 1 base; bases outside gene matches: 11. The germline CDR1 and CDR2 sequences are MDHEN and SYDVKM. This CDR3 is built from 16 residues. CDR3 in amino acids: CASSSTRTGWSYEQYF. As DNA, the CDR3 is TGTGCCAGCAGCTCGACCCGGACAGGGTGGTCCTACGAGCAGTACTTC.